These T cell receptor beta chains were read from a single sample in a study of cytomegalovirus exposure and HLA in healthy donors. The method was immunoSEQ multiplex PCR; TCRdb's version includes in-frame clones alone and lacks a portion of them. The sample has roughly 80,000 clones; 62% are singletons. The sequencing sample was made of PBMCs. Receptors were obtained from a male donor in good health and CMV-seropositive. Each CDR3 is given with its conserved first and last residue. The order of the fields is V gene, J gene, clone size, CDR3 protein. The size entry is marked missing in some rows and otherwise reads once, few, many or a size class.

v_call: TRBV28
j_call: TRBJ2-3
clone_size: NA
cdr3_aa: CASSLAGIMADTQYF

v_call: TRBV27
j_call: TRBJ2-1
clone_size: NA
cdr3_aa: CASSLRRQGLIYNEQFF

v_call: TRBV29-1
j_call: TRBJ1-2
clone_size: NA
cdr3_aa: CSVPPGTGYGYTF

v_call: TRBV13
j_call: TRBJ1-1
clone_size: once
cdr3_aa: CASKETGAFYFTEALF

v_call: TRBV6-5
j_call: TRBJ1-2
clone_size: NA
cdr3_aa: CASSYHQGGGYGYTF

v_call: TRBV18
j_call: TRBJ2-1
clone_size: NA
cdr3_aa: CASSPMEGQFF

v_call: TRBV6-1
j_call: TRBJ1-6
clone_size: few
cdr3_aa: CASSYGQGGSPLHF

v_call: TRBV30
j_call: TRBJ1-2
clone_size: NA
cdr3_aa: CAWSKDRGYGYTF

v_call: TRBV30
j_call: TRBJ1-1
clone_size: NA
cdr3_aa: CARRGGNTEAFF

v_call: TRBV20-1
j_call: TRBJ1-5
clone_size: few
cdr3_aa: CSAEGVQPQHF

v_call: TRBV30
j_call: TRBJ1-2
clone_size: NA
cdr3_aa: CAWSPGTGDGYTF

v_call: TRBV6-5
j_call: TRBJ1-5
clone_size: NA
cdr3_aa: CASSYEGNQPQHF

v_call: TRBV2
j_call: TRBJ1-2
clone_size: NA
cdr3_aa: CASSRQGGGGYGYTF

v_call: TRBV9
j_call: TRBJ2-3
clone_size: NA
cdr3_aa: CASSASGSTDTQYF

v_call: TRBV18
j_call: TRBJ1-1
clone_size: NA
cdr3_aa: CASSPEGTEAFF

v_call: TRBV4-1
j_call: TRBJ1-2
clone_size: NA
cdr3_aa: CASSQDPNSHYGYTF

v_call: TRBV11-2
j_call: TRBJ2-7
clone_size: few
cdr3_aa: CASSLVRAASSYEQYF

v_call: TRBV30
j_call: TRBJ2-2
clone_size: few
cdr3_aa: CAWTSVGRGRASGELFF

v_call: TRBV6-1
j_call: TRBJ2-1
clone_size: few
cdr3_aa: CASSTAGGVNEQFF

v_call: TRBV7-9
j_call: TRBJ2-5
clone_size: many
cdr3_aa: CASSLGTGQETQYF